This T cell receptor beta chain was captured in a study of blood T cell repertoires in COVID-19. Study information: Sites in the United States, Italy and Spain provided acute and convalescent COVID-19 samples. Nucleic acid was either cDNA or gDNA, and it came from T cells, B-cell-depleted T cells, or PBMCs.

V lost 4 bases, J lost 5 bases, and 12 bases lay in between. CDR3 length: 14 amino acids. Germline-derived CDR1 and CDR2 are MNHEY and SMNVEV (reference sequence). TCRdb's table, derived via immunoSEQ multiplex PCR, lists solely in-frame clones and lacks some. Found here are 81,000 or so clones, about 82% of them singletons; the top ten hold approximately 12%. The sample comprised peripheral blood. The chain couples TRBV27 to TRBJ1-3; no definite D call. This TCR was sampled from a woman in her 70s with active or convalescent COVID-19. CDR3 protein: CASSSVDSRNTIYF. For the CDR3, the DNA is TGTGCCAGCAGTTCGGTCGACTCCAGAAACACCATATATTTT.